This TCR beta chain was sequenced for a study of regulatory T cells in long-lasting Graves disease. Study-level points and caveats: New patients shared fewer public clonotypes (over 900) than persistent patients did (fewer than 3,000). Persistent Graves' patients showed less TCR diversity than newly diagnosed ones.

This clonotype appeared a few times. Its antigen is as yet unknown. In germline, CDR1 is SGHNT, CDR2 YENEEA. This CDR3 has 12 amino acids. The V gene lost 5 bases and the J gene lost 7 bases, with 11 bases spanning the gap. As to time point: newly diagnosed GD, antithyroid drugs for less than 3 months. The TCR library used RNA extracted from PBMCs. The TCR beta library used iRepertoire HTBI primers with Arm-PCR amplification of CDR3. TCRdb independently ran MiXCR on the multiplex PCR reads; one entry per CDR3 protein. The sample has hundreds of thousands of distinct CDR3 sequences; around 15% are singletons. These data are also associated with another study on T cells in Graves' hyperthyroidism and ophthalmopathy.

This receptor was obtained from a woman under 40 with Graves disease. The starting material was peripheral blood mononuclear cells (PBMCs), obtained at new diagnosis, from a patient treated with antithyroid drugs. V is TRBV11-3 and J is TRBJ1-2, with D maybe TRBD1 (5 bases). CDR3 region: CASSQSGTGYTF. The CDR3 nucleotides are TGTGCCAGCAGCCAATCAGGGACTGGCTACACCTTC.